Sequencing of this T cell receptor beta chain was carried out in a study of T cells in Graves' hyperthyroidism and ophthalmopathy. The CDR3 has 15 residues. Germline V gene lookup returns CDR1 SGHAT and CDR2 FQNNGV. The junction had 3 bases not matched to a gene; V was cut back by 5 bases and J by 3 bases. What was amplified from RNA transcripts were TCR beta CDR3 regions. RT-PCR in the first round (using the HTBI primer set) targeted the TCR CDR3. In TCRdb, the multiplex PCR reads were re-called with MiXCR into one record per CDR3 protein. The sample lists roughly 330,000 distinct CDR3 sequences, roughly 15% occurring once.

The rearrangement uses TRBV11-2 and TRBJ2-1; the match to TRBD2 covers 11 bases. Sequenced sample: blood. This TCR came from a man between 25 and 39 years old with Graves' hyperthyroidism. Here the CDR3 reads CASSRGLADYNEQFF. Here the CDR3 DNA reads TGTGCCAGCAGCCGGGGACTAGCGGACTACAATGAGCAGTTCTTC.